A selection of T cell receptor beta chains follows, all from one sample in a study of metastatic and nonmetastatic thyroid tumors. TCRdb re-called the PCR reads via MiXCR. The sample consists of around 15,000 clones, less than 25% of them appearing once. Sequences were obtained from adjacent normal tissue. The receptors stem from a female donor with papillary thyroid cancer or a benign thyroid nodule (not recorded which). Some clones in this sample may be carry-over from other donors' samples. The CDR3 runs from the conserved cysteine through the conserved F or W. A D gene is named only where the DNA matches it firmly. Clone size is not always given. Where it is, it says once, few, many or a class for expanded clones.

TRBJ2-5 - many TRBV3-1 CASSSFQETQYF TGTGCCAGCAGTTCGTTCCAAGAGACCCAGTACTTC
TRBJ2-2 TRBD1 - TRBV11-3 CASSLAQGVRELFF TGTGCCAGCAGCTTAGCACAGGGGGTCCGGGAGCTGTTTTTT
TRBJ2-5 - few TRBV10-2 CASSPTWETQYF TGCGCCAGCAGCCCCACTTGGGAGACCCAGTACTTC
TRBJ2-7 - medium-sized TRBV6-1 CASSGSGLNPSYEQYF TGTGCCAGCAGTGGATCGGGACTCAATCCCTCCTACGAGCAGTACTTC
TRBJ1-5 - medium-sized TRBV28 CASIPGAGQPQHF TGTGCCAGCATCCCAGGGGCTGGTCAGCCCCAGCATTTT
TRBJ1-1 TRBD1 many TRBV5-6 CASSPAVVGQGMNTEAFF TGTGCCAGCAGCCCCGCAGTTGTAGGACAGGGCATGAACACTGAAGCTTTCTTT
TRBJ2-1 TRBD2 - TRBV5-1 CASSLGLAGAPTGGYNEQFF TGCGCCAGCAGCTTGGGACTAGCGGGAGCGCCCACGGGGGGCTACAATGAGCAGTTCTTC
TRBJ2-7 TRBD1 many TRBV5-1 CASSLADDRGYEQYF TGCGCCAGCAGCTTGGCCGATGACAGGGGCTACGAGCAGTACTTC
TRBJ2-3 - medium-sized TRBV28 CASSFRRPLSTDTQYF TGTGCCAGCAGTTTCCGCCGGCCCCTTAGCACAGATACGCAGTATTTT
TRBJ2-5 - few TRBV20-1 CSASTTGKGPETQYF TGCAGTGCTAGTACGACCGGGAAAGGGCCGGAGACCCAGTACTTC
TRBJ2-1 - many TRBV12-3/TRBV12-4 CASSPFAGSSYNEQFF TGTGCCAGCAGCCCCTTTGCGGGTAGCTCCTACAATGAGCAGTTCTTC
TRBJ2-3 - - TRBV20-1 CSAVTGAGDTQYF TGCAGTGCGGTAACGGGTGCAGGGGATACGCAGTATTTT
TRBJ1-5 TRBD1 - TRBV6-2/TRBV6-3 CASSAPTGSSYPPQHF TGTGCCAGCAGCGCTCCGACAGGGAGTAGCTATCCGCCGCAGCATTTT
TRBJ1-4 - once TRBV7-9 CASSFGVGEKLFF TGTGCCAGCAGCTTTGGTGTCGGTGAAAAACTGTTTTTT
TRBJ2-5 - - TRBV20-1 CSASGIGGETQYF TGCAGTGCTAGCGGGATCGGGGGAGAGACCCAGTACTTC
TRBJ2-7 TRBD2 - TRBV28 CASLPLAGVIHEQYF TGTGCCAGCTTACCTCTAGCGGGAGTTATCCACGAGCAGTACTTC
TRBJ2-7 - - TRBV6-1 CASSRCSYEQYF TGTGCCAGCAGCAGGTGTTCCTACGAGCAGTACTTC
TRBJ1-5 - many TRBV7-8 CASSSNTANQPQHF TGTGCCAGCAGCTCTAACACCGCGAATCAGCCCCAGCATTTT
TRBJ1-2 TRBD1 few TRBV6-1 CASQWGQGDYGYTF TGTGCCAGCCAATGGGGACAGGGGGACTATGGCTACACCTTC
TRBJ2-1 TRBD2 - TRBV7-3 CTSSSGLAGEQFF TGTACAAGCAGCTCGGGACTAGCGGGTGAGCAGTTCTTC
TRBJ1-1 TRBD1 many TRBV7-3 CASSVGTGGPNTEAFF TGTGCCAGCAGCGTCGGGACAGGGGGACCGAACACTGAAGCTTTCTTT
TRBJ2-7 - few TRBV2 CASSETASYEQYF TGTGCCAGCAGTGAAACGGCTTCCTACGAGCAGTACTTC
TRBJ2-3 - - TRBV27 CASSFILSGGTDTQYF TGTGCCAGCAGTTTCATTTTAAGCGGAGGCACAGATACGCAGTATTTT
TRBJ2-5 - few TRBV24-1 CATSGVGPCNEQFF TGTGCCACCAGTGGCGTTGGGCCCTGCAATGAGCAGTTCTTT
TRBJ2-5 - many TRBV20-1 CSARLVGETQYF TGCAGTGCTAGGCTAGTCGGGGAGACCCAGTACTTC
TRBJ2-1 - once TRBV9 CASSTGKASSYNEQFF TGTGCCAGCAGCACCGGGAAAGCGAGCTCCTACAATGAGCAGTTCTTC